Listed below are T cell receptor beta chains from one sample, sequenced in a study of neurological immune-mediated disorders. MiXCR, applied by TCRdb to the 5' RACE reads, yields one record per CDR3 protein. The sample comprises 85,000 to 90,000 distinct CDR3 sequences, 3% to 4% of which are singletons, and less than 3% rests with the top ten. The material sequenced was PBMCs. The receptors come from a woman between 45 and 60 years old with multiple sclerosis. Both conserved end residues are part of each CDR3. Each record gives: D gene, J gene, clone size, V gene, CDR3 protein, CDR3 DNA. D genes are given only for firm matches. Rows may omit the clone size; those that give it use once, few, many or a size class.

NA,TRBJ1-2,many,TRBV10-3,CASQTEGYGYTF,TGTGCCAGCCAGACAGAGGGGTATGGCTACACCTTC
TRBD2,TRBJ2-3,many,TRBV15,CATSIQRGSFGTQYF,TGTGCCACCAGCATCCAGCGGGGGAGTTTCGGTACGCAGTATTTT
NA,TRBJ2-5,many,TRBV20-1,CSANRVKGETQYF,TGCAGTGCTAACAGGGTTAAGGGGGAGACCCAGTACTTC
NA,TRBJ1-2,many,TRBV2,CARIGGGGGYTF,TGTGCCAGGATTGGGGGGGGAGGGGGCTACACCTTC
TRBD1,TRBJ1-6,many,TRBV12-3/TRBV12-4,CASSFTGANSPLHF,TGTGCCAGCAGTTTCACAGGGGCTAATTCACCCCTCCACTTT
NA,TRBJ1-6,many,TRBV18,CASSPWTVFNSPLHF,TGTGCCAGCTCACCCTGGACAGTTTTTAATTCACCCCTCCACTTT
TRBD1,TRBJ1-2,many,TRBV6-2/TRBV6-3,CASTRDRHVYGYTF,TGTGCCAGCACCAGGGACAGGCATGTCTATGGCTACACCTTC
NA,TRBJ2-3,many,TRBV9,CASSAYSGFADTQYF,TGTGCCAGCAGCGCTTACAGTGGATTCGCAGATACGCAGTATTTT
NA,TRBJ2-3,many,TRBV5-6,CASSLAGIGTDTQYF,TGTGCCAGCAGCTTGGCGGGGATAGGGACAGATACGCAGTATTTT
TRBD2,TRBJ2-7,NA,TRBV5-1,CASSWASGPYEQYF,TGCGCCAGCAGCTGGGCTAGCGGACCCTACGAGCAGTACTTC
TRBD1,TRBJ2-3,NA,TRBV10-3,CAIGWDRETDTQYF,TGTGCCATCGGCTGGGACAGGGAGACAGATACGCAGTATTTT
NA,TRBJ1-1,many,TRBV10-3,CAISEKAQNTEAFF,TGTGCCATCAGTGAGAAGGCGCAGAACACTGAAGCTTTCTTT
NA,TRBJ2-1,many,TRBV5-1,CASSPGPDSYNEQFF,TGCGCCAGCAGCCCGGGACCGGACAGTTACAATGAGCAGTTCTTC
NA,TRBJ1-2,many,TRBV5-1,CASSSSGVGANYGYTF,TGCGCCAGCAGCTCGAGCGGAGTCGGAGCTAACTATGGCTACACCTTC
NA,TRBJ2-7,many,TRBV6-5,CASSYSAPRSSYEQYF,TGTGCCAGCAGTTACTCGGCCCCGAGGAGCTCCTACGAGCAGTACTTC
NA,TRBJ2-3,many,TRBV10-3,CAISESTAGETDTQYF,TGTGCCATCAGTGAGTCGACGGCAGGGGAAACAGATACGCAGTATTTT
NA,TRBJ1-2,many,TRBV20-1,CSARPYSDYGYTF,TGCAGTGCTAGGCCGTACAGCGACTATGGCTACACCTTC
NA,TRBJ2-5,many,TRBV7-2,CASSLSYYRGETQYF,TGTGCCAGCAGCCTCAGTTATTATAGAGGGGAGACCCAGTACTTC
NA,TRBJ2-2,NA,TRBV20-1,CSANDERTRTTGELFF,TGCAGTGCAAACGACGAGAGGACTCGAACCACCGGGGAGCTGTTTTTT
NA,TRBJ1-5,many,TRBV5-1,CASSLEWGGNQPQHF,TGCGCCAGCAGCTTGGAATGGGGCGGCAATCAGCCCCAGCATTTT
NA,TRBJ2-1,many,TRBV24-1,CATSGAAGAFNNEQFF,TGTGCCACCAGTGGGGCAGCCGGGGCCTTTAACAATGAGCAGTTCTTC
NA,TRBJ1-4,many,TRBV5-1,CASSPLGASVEKLFF,TGCGCCAGCAGCCCTCTAGGGGCTAGTGTTGAAAAACTGTTTTTT
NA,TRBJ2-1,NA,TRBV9,CASSVAGNEQFF,TGTGCCAGCAGCGTAGCGGGAAATGAGCAGTTCTTC
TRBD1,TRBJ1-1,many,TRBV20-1,CSARDPGQGTDAGAFF,TGCAGTGCTAGAGATCCCGGACAGGGGACAGACGCGGGAGCTTTCTTT
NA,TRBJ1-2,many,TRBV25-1,CASRGGAGGYTF,TGTGCCAGCAGAGGGGGGGCGGGCGGCTACACCTTC
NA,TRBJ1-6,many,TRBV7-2,CASSLEAGRNNSPLHF,TGTGCCAGCAGCTTAGAGGCAGGCAGAAATAATTCACCCCTCCACTTT
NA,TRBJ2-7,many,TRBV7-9,CASRRTDSSYEQYF,TGTGCCAGCAGGCGAACGGACAGTTCCTACGAGCAGTACTTC
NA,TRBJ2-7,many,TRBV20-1,CSARDRVGGKREQYF,TGCAGTGCTAGAGACCGGGTCGGGGGTAAAAGGGAGCAGTACTTC
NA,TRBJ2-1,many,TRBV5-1,CASSLDEGGRYNEQFF,TGCGCCAGCAGCTTGGATGAGGGGGGGCGTTACAATGAGCAGTTCTTC
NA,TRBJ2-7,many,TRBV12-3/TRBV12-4,CASSSTGGGSYEQYF,TGTGCCAGCAGTTCCACAGGGGGAGGGTCCTACGAGCAGTACTTC
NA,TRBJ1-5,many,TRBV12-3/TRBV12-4,CASSFGWGRQPQHF,TGTGCCAGCAGTTTTGGGTGGGGACGCCAGCCCCAGCATTTT
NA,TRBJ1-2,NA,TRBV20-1,CSARARNYGYTF,TGCAGTGCCCGGGCCCGGAACTATGGCTACACCTTC
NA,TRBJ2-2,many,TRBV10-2,CASSESAGATLISGELFF,TGCGCCAGCAGTGAGTCCGCGGGGGCGACTTTAATCTCCGGGGAGCTGTTTTTT
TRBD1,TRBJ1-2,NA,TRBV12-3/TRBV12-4,CASKGTIGGNRGRRDYGYTF,TGTGCCAGCAAGGGTACCATAGGGGGGAACAGGGGTCGGAGAGACTATGGCTACACCTTC
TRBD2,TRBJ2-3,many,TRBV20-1,CSAPSQLAGDTDTQYF,TGCAGTGCTCCTTCCCAACTAGCGGGAGACACAGATACGCAGTATTTT
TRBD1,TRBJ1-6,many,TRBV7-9,CASSRNPRTGGANSPLHF,TGTGCCAGCAGCCGAAACCCCCGTACAGGGGGCGCGAATTCACCCCTCCACTTT
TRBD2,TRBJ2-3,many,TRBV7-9,CASTRSKLRGSMDTQYF,TGTGCCAGCACCAGATCGAAATTGCGGGGGTCAATGGATACGCAGTATTTT
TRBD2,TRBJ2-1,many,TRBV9,CASSTGTSGFYNEQFF,TGTGCCAGCAGCACGGGGACTAGCGGGTTTTACAATGAGCAGTTCTTC
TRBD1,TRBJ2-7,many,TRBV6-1,CASSQQGLGSYEQYF,TGTGCCAGCAGTCAACAGGGGTTGGGCTCCTACGAGCAGTACTTC
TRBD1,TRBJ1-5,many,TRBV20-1,CSARDESGGRVGNQPQHF,TGCAGTGCTAGAGATGAGTCAGGGGGAAGAGTGGGCAATCAGCCCCAGCATTTT
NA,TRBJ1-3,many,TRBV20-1,CSAGDPRSGNTIYF,TGCAGTGCCGGTGACCCACGCTCTGGAAACACCATATATTTT
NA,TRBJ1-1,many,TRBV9,CASSVPPGGGEAFF,TGTGCCAGCAGCGTACCACCGGGAGGCGGTGAAGCTTTCTTT
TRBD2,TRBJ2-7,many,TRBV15,CATSRDVTSGVYEQYF,TGTGCCACCAGCAGAGACGTGACTAGCGGGGTCTACGAGCAGTACTTC